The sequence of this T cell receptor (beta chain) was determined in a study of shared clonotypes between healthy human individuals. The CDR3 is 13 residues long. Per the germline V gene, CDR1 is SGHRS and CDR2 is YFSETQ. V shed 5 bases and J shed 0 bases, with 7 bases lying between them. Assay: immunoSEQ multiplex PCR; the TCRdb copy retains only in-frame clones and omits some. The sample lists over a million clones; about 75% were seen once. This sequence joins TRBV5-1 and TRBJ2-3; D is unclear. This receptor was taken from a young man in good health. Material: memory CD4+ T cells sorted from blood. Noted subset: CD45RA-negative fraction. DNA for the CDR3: TGCGCCAGCAGTCCTGACAGCACAGATACGCAGTATTTT. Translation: CASSPDSTDTQYF.